This TCR beta chain derives from a study of blood T cell repertoires in COVID-19. V shed 5 bases, J shed 7 bases, and the junction held 5 bases outside the gene matches. The germline CDR1 and CDR2 sequences are MNHEY and SVGEGT. The CDR3 has 13 residues. Here immunoSEQ multiplex PCR was the method, and the copy in TCRdb shows in-frame clones only, minus some. The table lists 30,000 to 40,000 clones, just over 90% of them singletons. This TCR derives from a man aged 50-60 years with active COVID-19. V gene TRBV6-2 or TRBV6-3 combines with J gene TRBJ2-1; TRBD1 matches at 7 bases. The sample taken for sequencing was peripheral blood. The CDR3 sequence: CASSLLQGNEQFF. CDR3 in DNA: TGTGCCAGCAGTCTCCTACAGGGGAATGAGCAGTTCTTC.